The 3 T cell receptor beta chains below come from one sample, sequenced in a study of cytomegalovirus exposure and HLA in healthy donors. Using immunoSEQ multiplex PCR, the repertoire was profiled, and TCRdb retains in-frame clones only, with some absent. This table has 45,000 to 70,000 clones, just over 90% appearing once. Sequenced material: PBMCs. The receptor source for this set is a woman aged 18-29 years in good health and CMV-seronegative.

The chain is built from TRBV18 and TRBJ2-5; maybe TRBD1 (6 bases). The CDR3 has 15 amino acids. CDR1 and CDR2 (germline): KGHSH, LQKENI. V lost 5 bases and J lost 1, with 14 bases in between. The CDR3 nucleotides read TGTGCCAGCTCAGCATCACAGGGTCCCCAAGAGACCCAGTACTTC. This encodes CASSASQGPQETQYF.

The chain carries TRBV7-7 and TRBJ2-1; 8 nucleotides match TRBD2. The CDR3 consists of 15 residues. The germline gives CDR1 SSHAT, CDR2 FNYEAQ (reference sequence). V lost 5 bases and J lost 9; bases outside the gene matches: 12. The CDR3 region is CASSAGLELFGEQFF. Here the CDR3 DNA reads TGTGCCAGCAGCGCGGGACTAGAACTCTTCGGTGAGCAGTTCTTC.

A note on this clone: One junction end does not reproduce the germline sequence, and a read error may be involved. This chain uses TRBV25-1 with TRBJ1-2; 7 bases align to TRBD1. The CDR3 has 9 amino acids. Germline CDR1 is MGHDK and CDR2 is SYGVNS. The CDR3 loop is CASGAGTDF. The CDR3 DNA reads TGTGCCAGCGGGGCAGGGACAGACTTC.